This is a list of T cell receptor beta chains from one sample in a study of blood T cell repertoires in COVID-19. Only in-frame clones appear in the TCRdb table, and some are missing; sequencing was by immunoSEQ multiplex PCR. The sample lists about 77,000 clones; 75% to 90% were seen once. Source material: peripheral blood. The receptors here all came from a woman in her 70s with acute or convalescent COVID-19. Each CDR3 is given with its conserved first and last residue. The size of a clone is reported for some rows only, either as once, few or many, or as a class for expanded clones.

>.|TRBV9
CASGGSSYEQYF
>.|TRBV29-1
CSVRGGFPMNTEAFF
>.|TRBV18
CASSESREQPQHF
>.|TRBV9
CASSVEAGARVISEAFF
>.|TRBV7-6
CASSLGQLSYNEQFF
>.|TRBV11-2
CASSLDLGDYQETQYF
>.|TRBV6-5
CASSLIHRETEAFF
>.|TRBV6-6
CASSYVQASTNEKLFF
>.|TRBV2
CASTWTGGTGELFF
>once|TRBV12-3/TRBV12-4
CASRQGSGNTIYF
>.|TRBV19
CASSRAGGEYEKLFF
>few|TRBV6-6
CASSYSPGQGNSPLHF
>few|TRBV19
CASSSGRQGVNTEAFF
>.|TRBV7-3
CASSLTSGGTGELFF
>few|TRBV7-9
CASSLVLNTQYF
>few|TRBV9
CASSVEIFSPNEQFF
>.|TRBV3-1/TRBV3-2
CASSKTRTSILEQFF
>.|TRBV11-3
CASSLGTGGSYNEQFF
>.|TRBV18
CASSPTRTGWYEDGYTF
>.|TRBV6-2/TRBV6-3
CASSLGLQETQYF
>.|TRBV6-1
CASSEPGQGTDTQYF
>.|TRBV12-3/TRBV12-4
CASSPTGAGGAFF
>few|TRBV4-2
CASSQDVGQGSGYTF
>.|TRBV6-5
CASSLDGVSYNEQFF
>.|TRBV5-6
CASSYSPTGKETQYF
>.|TRBV5-8
CASSLILAGGPREQFF
>.|TRBV11-2
CASSHLFAGGPETQYF
>.|TRBV18
CASSAGAGTDTQYF
>.|TRBV25-1
CASSQGGYTF
>.|TRBV28
CASTPGRGVNTEAFF
>.|TRBV9
CASSVAGGLENEQFF
>.|TRBV5-6
CASSPDRAEQYF
>.|TRBV9
CASSSRGGYTF
>.|TRBV6-5
CASTPEGRSYGYTF
>.|TRBV19
CASSLERYSSNQPQHF
>.|TRBV5-1
CASGTGGSYEQYF
>.|TRBV25-1
CASSIRQGGYNEQFF
>.|TRBV7-3
CASSLSNNEQFF
>.|TRBV6-1
CASSDRSNYGYTF
>.|TRBV7-9
CASSILGTSGGPLEETQYF
>few|TRBV6-2/TRBV6-3
CASSYRGRFDRGYTF
>once|TRBV6-2/TRBV6-3
CASSYSRGYNEQFF
>.|TRBV12-3/TRBV12-4
CASSFTETYEQYF
>.|TRBV5-5
CASSLRGDRGNTDTQYF
>few|TRBV29-1
CSVEEVGQGHEQYF
>.|TRBV29-1
CSVDRGGAGYTF
>.|TRBV24-1
CATLTPDYEQYF
>.|TRBV4-3
CASSQNQFDRGGQFF
>few|TRBV6-2/TRBV6-3
CASSDRGARDDTEAFF
>.|TRBV9
CASSRWSGDADTQYF
>.|TRBV10-3
CAISPGTGVGGYTF
>.|TRBV29-1
CSAEQLVDYGYTF
>.|TRBV7-2
CASRDLVAGANVLTF
>once|TRBV6-6
CASSRHRSNEKLFF
>few|TRBV3-1/TRBV3-2
CASSQTGEDYGYTF